The subject of this entry is one T cell receptor (beta chain). Antigen unknown. CDR1 SEHNR and CDR2 FQNEAQ come from the germline V gene (reference sequence). The CDR3 sequence is 15 residues long. The data originate from a study of monozygotic twins with inflammatory bowel disease. General study points: Using the inverse Simpson index, IBD patients had lower TCRbeta diversity than healthy co-twins.

Starting material for each TCR library was around 3,600 ng of total RNA. Reanalyzing the 5' RACE reads, TCRdb keeps one entry per CDR3 protein, without DNA. This sample lists 190,000 or so distinct CDR3 sequences; its ten largest clones have approximately 1.5%. This receptor was obtained from a human donor with ulcerative colitis or Crohn's disease, or a healthy co-twin of an affected twin (not recorded which). The genes are TRBV7-9 and TRBJ2-3; TCRdb picks TRBD1, but there is no DNA to check that call. The specimen was blood. The CDR3 region is CASSSRGRDTDTQYF.